One and the same sample provided the 25 T cell receptor beta chains below, sequenced in a study of T cell repertoires in cytomegalovirus infection. TCRdb analysed the reads with MiXCR anew, one entry per CDR3 protein. The data show fewer than 200,000 distinct CDR3 sequences, around 20% seen once. Material: PBMCs. Every receptor here comes from a human donor in good health (CMV status not recorded). Some clones in this sample may be carry-over from other donors' samples.

The chain combines TRBV19 with TRBJ1-5; tentative D call: TRBD1 (5 bases). Between the trimmed V and J ends, which lost 4 bases and 1 base, there was a span of 17 bases. The CDR3 is 17 amino acids. The germline CDR1 and CDR2 sequences are LNHDA and SQIVND (reference sequence). The chain's CDR3 is CASSTYGTKRSNQPQHF. CDR3 nucleotides: TGTGCCAGTAGTACCTACGGGACCAAAAGAAGCAATCAGCCCCAGCATTTT. The variable domain in full, completed from reference TRBV19 and TRBJ1-5, reads DGGITQSPKYLFRKEGQNVTLSCEQNLNHDAMYWYRQDPGQGLRLIYYSQIVNDFQKGDIAEGYSVSREKKESFPLTVTSAQKNPTAFYLCASSTYGTKRSNQPQHFGDGTRLSIL.

This clonotype was recorded a few times. The chain is built from TRBV6-2 or TRBV6-3 and TRBJ2-1; 10 bases agree with TRBD2. CDR1 and CDR2 (germline): MNHEY, SVGEGT. The CDR3 sequence is 14 residues long. With V trimmed by 6 bases and J by 7 bases, 6 bases remained unmatched. CDR3 bases: TGTGCCAGCAGCCCCGGGACTAGCGTTAATGAGCAGTTCTTC. Protein product: CASSPGTSVNEQFF.

The sample holds a few counts of this clonotype. The chain is built from TRBV27 and TRBJ1-1, with D possibly being TRBD1 (6 bases). Trimming pared 2 bases from V and 3 bases from J, leaving 10 bases between. The CDR3 has 14 amino acids. CDR1 MNHEY and CDR2 SMNVEV come from the germline V gene (reference sequence). The CDR3 here is CASSLRGSHTEAFF. The DNA of the CDR3 is TGTGCCAGCAGTTTAAGGGGGTCCCACACTGAAGCTTTCTTT.

This clonotype has more than one count but fewer than ten. The genes are TRBV29-1 and TRBJ1-2; perhaps TRBD1 as D (5 bases). This CDR3 contains 14 residues. The V end was cut by 3 bases, the J end by 5 bases, with 16 bases between. CDR1 and CDR2 from the germline V gene are SQVTM and ANQGSEA. The CDR3 nucleotides read TGCAGCGTTGAGGACACCGGGCCCGGATATGGCTACACCTTC. It specifies CSVEDTGPGYGYTF.

This clonotype was seen at least ten times. The chain links TRBV7-9 to TRBJ2-1; 9 nucleotides align to TRBD2. Germline-derived CDR1 and CDR2 are SEHNR and FQNEAQ (reference sequence). The CDR3 is 15 residues long. The V gene end was trimmed by 5 bases and the J gene end by 4 bases; junction bases not matched to a gene: 6. CDR3 DNA sequence: TGTGCCAGCAGCAAGACTAGCGGATATTACAATGAGCAGTTCTTC. Its protein product is CASSKTSGYYNEQFF.

The V gene is TRBV20-1, the J gene TRBJ1-2; TRBD1 might be the D (6 bases). Trimming cost V 6 bases and J 6 bases, with 14 bases left between them. Looked up from germline, CDR1 is DFQATT and CDR2 is SNEGSKA (reference sequence). There are 12 residues in the CDR3. The chain's CDR3 is CSAYRDIHGYTF. The DNA of the CDR3 is TGCAGTGCCTACCGGGACATCCATGGCTACACCTTC.

This clonotype came up once. The chain recombines TRBV20-1 with TRBJ1-3; no definite D call. Trimming took 2 bases from V and 0 from J, leaving 8 bases between them. Germline CDR1 reads DFQATT; CDR2 reads SNEGSKA (reference sequence). The CDR3 runs to 14 residues. CDR3 protein: CSARRWVSGNTIYF. The DNA for the CDR3 is TGCAGTGCTAGACGGTGGGTCTCTGGAAACACCATATATTTT.

The chain links TRBV11-3 to TRBJ2-1, with D uncertain. CDR3 length equals 16 residues. From germline, CDR1 is SGHNT and CDR2 YENEEA. Trimming left V 1 base short and J 2 bases short, with 12 bases between. The DNA for the CDR3 is TGTGCCAGCAGCTTAGGTTGGACGAAGACCTACAATGAGCAGTTCTTC. Residues: CASSLGWTKTYNEQFF.

This clonotype was picked up a small number of times. The rearrangement uses TRBV5-1 and TRBJ2-1; possibly TRBD1 for D (6 bases). The CDR3 covers 15 residues. Per germline, CDR1 SGHRS and CDR2 YFSETQ. Trimming cost V 4 bases and J 1 base, with 12 bases left between them. The CDR3 coding sequence is TGCGCCAGCAGCCTGTCGACAGGTTCCTACAATGAGCAGTTCTTC. Protein product: CASSLSTGSYNEQFF.

With regard to this clonotype: With a much larger clone just one base away, this may be a read error. The chain joins TRBV12-3 or TRBV12-4 to TRBJ1-6; D unresolved. The CDR3 extends over 12 amino acids. Trimming took 5 bases from V and 8 from J, leaving 7 bases between them. The CDR3 spells CASSQCYSPLHF. The CDR3 nucleotides are TGTGCCAGCAGTCAGTGTTATTCACCCCTCCACTTT.

The table lists this clonotype with a few counts. The V gene is TRBV7-9, the J gene TRBJ1-5, with D possibly TRBD1 on 5 matching bases. Trimming shortened V by 1 base and J by 7 bases, and 11 bases separated the two germline ends. The CDR3 runs 14 residues. Looked up from germline, CDR1 is SEHNR and CDR2 is FQNEAQ (reference sequence). The CDR3 region is CASSLEGRGQPQHF. The CDR3, as DNA: TGTGCCAGCAGCTTAGAGGGGAGAGGACAGCCCCAGCATTTT.

This clonotype was seen many times. The CDR3: CASSPNSPGDTEAFF. The CDR3 region has the DNA TGTGCCAGCAGCCCCAACAGCCCGGGGGACACTGAAGCTTTCTTT. The genes are TRBV7-8 and TRBJ1-1, with D perhaps TRBD1 (5 bases). The V gene's germline CDR1 is SGHVS and CDR2 FQNEAQ. This CDR3 region has 15 residues. The germline V and J ends were trimmed by 5 bases and 3 bases, with 16 bases remaining between them.

The gene calls are TRBV5-5 and TRBJ1-1; 7 bases map to TRBD1. Germline V lookup: CDR1 SGHKS, CDR2 YYEKEE (reference sequence). V dropped 4 bases and J dropped 3; count of bases not matched to a gene: 6. This CDR3 comprises 14 residues. The CDR3 sequence is CASSPRTGYTEAFF. In DNA form, the CDR3 reads TGTGCCAGCAGCCCCCGGACAGGATACACTGAAGCTTTCTTT.

The genes are TRBV9 and TRBJ1-3, with a weak D call TRBD1 (5 bases). The ends were cut back, 0 bases at V and 0 bases at J, with 13 bases in the middle. CDR1 and CDR2 from the germline V gene are SGDLS and YYNGEE. The CDR3 length is 17 residues. Written as DNA, the CDR3 is TGTGCCAGCAGCGTAGGACCGCAGGGTACCTCTGGAAACACCATATATTTT. Its translation: CASSVGPQGTSGNTIYF.

This chain links TRBV19 with TRBJ1-3; D is perhaps TRBD1 (5 bases). Trimming took 0 bases from V and 4 from J, leaving 19 bases between them. This CDR3 has 18 residues. CDR1 and CDR2 from the germline V gene are LNHDA and SQIVND (reference sequence). The CDR3 DNA follows: TGTGCCAGTAGTATAGACCGGGACGGATTCCTCTCGGGAAACACCATATATTTT. This translates into CASSIDRDGFLSGNTIYF.

This clonotype appeared a few times. The chain couples TRBV27 to TRBJ1-1; 12 positions match TRBD1. CDR1 and CDR2 (germline): MNHEY, SMNVEV (reference sequence). The CDR3 consists of 17 residues. V lost 2 bases and J lost 1; bases outside the gene matches: 5. CDR3 amino acids: CASSLLGTGGRNTEAFF. CDR3 in DNA: TGTGCCAGCAGTTTACTGGGGACAGGGGGCCGGAACACTGAAGCTTTCTTT.

V gene TRBV9 combines with J gene TRBJ2-7; 9 nucleotides align to TRBD1. V was pared by 3 bases and J by 4 bases, with 14 bases of the junction left unmatched. CDR3 length equals 17 residues. In germline, CDR1 is SGDLS, CDR2 YYNGEE. CDR3 bases: TGTGCCAGCAGCGAGGGGGAACAGGGGGCGTTCGAATACGAGCAGTACTTC. This encodes CASSEGEQGAFEYEQYF.

The chain carries TRBV12-3 or TRBV12-4 and TRBJ2-5, with D possibly being TRBD2 (6 bases). V lost 5 bases and J 2 bases, leaving 9 bases between the germline ends. This CDR3 comprises 13 residues. Here the CDR3 reads CASSQRAQETQYF. CDR3 in DNA: TGTGCCAGCAGTCAGCGGGCTCAAGAGACCCAGTACTTC.

The sample holds a few counts of this clonotype. This CDR3 is CSVSGTAASYGYTF. Here the CDR3 DNA reads TGCAGCGTGAGCGGGACAGCGGCATCTTATGGCTACACCTTC. V is TRBV29-1 and J is TRBJ1-2; 7 positions match TRBD1. This CDR3 is 14 amino acids long. Germline CDR1 SQVTM, CDR2 ANQGSEA. V was pared by 6 bases and J by 5 bases, with 12 bases of the junction left unmatched. The variable domain in full, with the rest retrieved from reference TRBV29-1 and TRBJ1-2, is SAVISQKPSRDICQRGTSLTIQCQVDSQVTMMFWYRQQPGQSLTLIATANQGSEATYESGFVIDKFPISRPNLTFSTLTVSNMSPEDSSIYLCSVSGTAASYGYTFGSGTRLTVV.

The chain combines TRBV10-3 with TRBJ2-7; D gene uncertain. Trimming took 0 bases from V and 3 from J, leaving 6 bases between them. The V gene's germline CDR1 is ENHRY and CDR2 SYGVKD. CDR3 length: 13 amino acids. The CDR3 reads CAISESSNYEQYF. CDR3 bases: TGTGCCATCAGTGAGTCCTCTAACTACGAGCAGTACTTC.

The chain employs TRBV12-3 or TRBV12-4 and TRBJ2-3; possible D gene TRBD1, 6 bases. V dropped 6 bases and J dropped 10 bases, with 17 bases sitting between them. This CDR3 spans 13 amino acids. The CDR3 reads CASSLGTPQAQYF. The DNA for the CDR3 is TGTGCCAGCAGCCTTGGGACACCCCAGGCGCAGTATTTT.

The genes are TRBV7-2 and TRBJ2-5; TRBD2 aligns across 15 bases. The CDR3 totals 17 residues. The germline V gene encodes CDR1 SGHTA and CDR2 FQGNSA. After removal of 7 bases from V and 7 bases from J, the junction contained 13 bases not matched to a gene. The CDR3 DNA follows: TGTGCCAGCACCACCGAAGGGACTAGCGGGAGGTTGGGGACCCAGTACTTC. Protein: CASTTEGTSGRLGTQYF.

Concerning this clonotype itself: A much larger clonotype is one base distant, so this may be a read error. The rearrangement links TRBV7-2 to TRBJ1-2; D remains unclear. The germline gives CDR1 SGHTA, CDR2 FQGNSA. The CDR3 covers 15 residues. CDR3 amino acids: CASSSTQTTNYCYTF. CDR3 sequence (DNA): TGTGCCAGCAGCTCGACACAAACAACTAACTATTGCTACACCTTC.

This clonotype was seen many times. The chain joins TRBV7-9 to TRBJ1-3, with unresolved D. V was pared by 4 bases and J by 13 bases, with 11 bases between. Per the germline V gene, CDR1 is SEHNR and CDR2 is FQNEAQ (reference sequence). The CDR3 consists of 11 residues. For the CDR3, the DNA is TGTGCCAGCAGCTCGGGCCAGGAAATATATTTT. It is translated as CASSSGQEIYF.

This clonotype showed up just a few times. J is TRBJ1-3 and V is TRBV11-2, with TRBD1 as a possible D gene (5 bases). Germline V gives CDR1 SGHAT, CDR2 FQNNGV. V was pared by 6 bases and J by 3 bases, with 12 bases between. This CDR3 region has 14 residues. Here the CDR3 DNA reads TGTGCCAGCAGTCAGCAGGGACGTGGAAACACCATATATTTT. As protein: CASSQQGRGNTIYF.